What follows is one T cell receptor (beta chain) and its context. The data originate from a study of blood T cell repertoires in COVID-19. Study-level information: Samples of COVID-19 (acute and convalescent) were obtained from the United States, Italy and Spain.

Original processing methods: Amplifying reference gene primers gave estimates of nucleated cell counts. This table comes from immunoSEQ multiplex PCR, and its TCRdb copy is limited to in-frame clones, with some not included. V, J and clone size are those of that table, while D and trimming were read from the DNA. Of 100,000 to 150,000 clones listed, around 81% are singletons. Trimming removed 5 bases from V and 5 bases from J, with 13 bases in between. This CDR3 spans 13 amino acids. Germline CDR1 SGDLS, CDR2 YYNGEE. This receptor was identified in a man aged 25-45 years with COVID-19, enrolled during active disease. Sequencing was carried out using peripheral blood. J is TRBJ2-5 and V is TRBV9; weak D call: TRBD1 (6 bases). The CDR3 is CASSLTGGETQYF. DNA for the CDR3: TGTGCCAGCAGTCTGACAGGTGGGGAGACCCAGTACTTC.